What follows are 7 T cell receptor beta chains derived from one specimen sequenced in a study of cytomegalovirus exposure and HLA in healthy donors. PCR employed 60 Vbeta and 13 Jbeta primers. TCRdb's copy holds only in-frame clones and misses some; the assay was immunoSEQ multiplex PCR. The data show over 250,000 clones, around two thirds seen once. The material sequenced was PBMCs. The source of these receptors is a female donor in good health and CMV-seronegative.

Worth noting for this clone: Its ends do not fully match the called genes, so a read error is possible. The chain recombines TRBV7-9 with TRBJ1-5, with D possibly TRBD1 on 5 matching bases. The CDR3 contains 14 residues. Germline CDR1 reads SEHNR; CDR2 reads FQNEAQ (reference sequence). In DNA form, the CDR3 reads TGTTCCAGCAGCTTAGTGGGGGGGAATCAGCCCCAGCATTTT. Amino acids: CSSSLVGGNQPQHF.

The J gene is TRBJ1-1, the V gene TRBV28, with D possibly TRBD1 on 5 matching bases. The germline V and J ends were trimmed by 6 bases and 1 base, with 15 bases remaining between them. The germline V gene encodes CDR1 MDHEN and CDR2 SYDVKM. This CDR3 is built from 15 residues. The CDR3 sequence: CASRNNGQPNTEAFF. CDR3 in DNA: TGTGCCAGCAGAAACAACGGACAACCGAACACTGAAGCTTTCTTT.

The rearrangement links TRBV5-4 to TRBJ1-1; possible D gene TRBD1, 6 bases. V lost 4 bases and J 5 bases, leaving 18 bases between the germline ends. Per germline, CDR1 SGHNT and CDR2 YYREEE (reference sequence). The CDR3 contains 15 residues. The CDR3 DNA is TGTGCCAGCAGCCATATAGGGGGAATTTCAACTGAAGCTTTCTTT. Encoded protein: CASSHIGGISTEAFF.

This clone was counted only a few times. The same CDR3 can be traced to other DNA sequences in this sample. V is TRBV5-1 and J is TRBJ1-2; 7 nucleotides match TRBD1. This CDR3 has 13 amino acids. Unmatched junction bases numbered 7, after V lost 3 bases and J lost 8 bases. Germline loops: CDR1 SGHRS, CDR2 YFSETQ. The CDR3 DNA sequence: TGCGCCAGCAGCTCCCAGGGGGGAGGAGGCTACACCTTC. Translated, it gives CASSSQGGGGYTF.

This chain links TRBV19 with TRBJ1-1; D is perhaps TRBD1 (5 bases). V was shortened by 8 bases and J by 0 bases, with 16 bases between the two germline ends. The germline gives CDR1 LNHDA, CDR2 SQIVND (reference sequence). CDR3 length equals 15 residues. The CDR3 DNA sequence: TGTGCCAGTTACACAGGTTGGGAAATGAACACTGAAGCTTTCTTT. Protein product: CASYTGWEMNTEAFF.

The chain has TRBV4-2 and TRBJ2-7; D gene ambiguous. V lost 0 bases and J lost 2, with 14 bases in between. From germline, CDR1 is LGHNA and CDR2 YNFKEQ. The CDR3 is made up of 16 amino acids. In DNA, the CDR3 is TGTGCCAGCAGCCAAGATACGAACAGCCGGACCTACGAGCAGTACTTC. Protein sequence: CASSQDTNSRTYEQYF.

This clone was recorded a few times. This chain connects TRBV27 to TRBJ2-7; a weak D match, TRBD1 (5 bases). The germline CDR1 and CDR2 sequences are MNHEY and SMNVEV (reference sequence). This CDR3 contains 13 residues. Between the trimmed V and J ends, which lost 2 bases and 3 bases, there was a span of 8 bases. The CDR3 DNA follows: TGTGCCAGCAGTTTAAGGGGCCACTACGAGCAGTACTTC. This encodes CASSLRGHYEQYF.